The clone carrying this T cell receptor beta chain was seen only a few times. Its antigen is not known. Per germline, CDR1 SGHRS and CDR2 YFSETQ. This CDR3 has 12 amino acids. V lost 4 bases, J lost 5 bases, and 10 bases lay in between. This specimen comes from a study of T cells after yellow fever vaccination. Study-level findings and limits: Among primary-vaccination clones, most reappeared after the booster, at just under 98% for CD4 and 88% for CD8.

TCRdb ran MiXCR on the 5' RACE reads and lists one entry per CDR3 protein. The table shows hundreds of thousands of distinct CDR3 sequences, with over 9% occurring only once. The source material was PBMCs, sampled on the day of the yellow fever booster vaccination. This chain connects TRBV5-1 to TRBJ2-7; D may be TRBD1 (5 bases). The receptor was isolated from a man aged 25 to 40 who received the YFV17D yellow fever vaccine. The CDR3 DNA reads TGCGCCAGCAGCACAGACAGAGACGAGCAGTACTTC. Its translation is CASSTDRDEQYF.